These 13 T cell receptor beta chains share one sample of origin, sequenced in a study of blood T cell repertoires in COVID-19. Libraries were prepared by immunoSEQ multiplex PCR; TCRdb keeps only in-frame clonotypes and omits some of them. The table records roughly 100,000 clones, about 91% of them present only once. The material sequenced was peripheral blood. These receptors were obtained from a human donor in a cohort sampled during active COVID-19.

This chain joins TRBV19 and TRBJ1-3; no reliable D call. Germline lookup yields CDR1 LNHDA and CDR2 SQIVND (reference sequence). This CDR3 has 12 residues. Trimming took off 8 bases at V and 0 bases at J, with 5 bases between the two ends. The DNA for the CDR3 is TGTGCCAGTGGGAGCTCTGGAAACACCATATATTTT. Translation gives CASGSSGNTIYF.

This sequence joins TRBV3-1 (or the pseudogene TRBV3-2) and TRBJ2-7; tentatively, D is TRBD2 (5 bases). CDR3 length: 15 amino acids. Germline CDR1 and CDR2: LGHDT and YNNKEL (reference sequence). V lost 6 bases and J 3 bases, leaving 18 bases between the germline ends. The CDR3, as DNA: TGTGCCAGCAGGCGTTCTCCCGGGAAGAACTACGAGCAGTACTTC. It yields the protein CASRRSPGKNYEQYF.

As DNA, the CDR3 is TGTGCCAGCAGCTCGACTAGCGGGGGGGCCGGTGAGCAGTTCTTC. As protein: CASSSTSGGAGEQFF. The chain carries TRBV11-3 and TRBJ2-1, with 14 nucleotides matching TRBD2. V was clipped by 4 bases and J by 9 bases; unmatched bases: 5. This CDR3 has 15 residues. CDR1 is SGHNT and CDR2 is YENEEA in the germline V gene. Full variable domain (outside the CDR3, taken from reference TRBV11-3 and TRBJ2-1): EAGVVQSPRYKIIEKKQPVAFWCNPISGHNTLYWYLQNLGQGPELLIRYENEEAVDDSQLPKDRFSAERLKGVDSTLKIQPAELGDSAVYLCASSSTSGGAGEQFFGPGTRLTVL.

The count of this clone is one. This chain uses TRBV19 with TRBJ2-1; 7 nucleotides line up with TRBD1. Germline loops: CDR1 LNHDA, CDR2 SQIVND (reference sequence). The CDR3 contains 15 residues. V dropped 3 bases and J dropped 8; count of bases not matched to a gene: 10. This chain's CDR3 is CASSISGTAFYEQFF. For the CDR3, the DNA is TGTGCCAGTAGTATTTCTGGGACAGCCTTCTATGAGCAGTTCTTC.

The chain links TRBV13 to TRBJ2-7, with 9 bases aligning to TRBD1. Looked up from germline, CDR1 is PRHDT and CDR2 is FYEKMQ (reference sequence). There are 15 residues in the CDR3. The trim removed 5 bases at V and 0 bases at J, leaving 5 bases unmatched. Here the CDR3 DNA reads TGTGCCAGCAGCCCCGGGACAGGGAGCTCCTACGAGCAGTACTTC. Translated, it gives CASSPGTGSSYEQYF.

J is TRBJ2-1 and V is TRBV2, with D unclear. The CDR3 runs 15 residues. Germline values: CDR1 SNHLY, CDR2 FYNNEI. V gave up 7 bases and J gave up 0 bases, with 13 bases separating them. CDR3 bases: TGTGCCAGCACCCCGACTCGAAGCTCCTACAATGAGCAGTTCTTC. This sequence encodes CASTPTRSSYNEQFF.

The chain couples TRBV19 to TRBJ2-5; maybe TRBD1 (6 bases). This CDR3 is 14 amino acids long. The ends were cut back, 5 bases at V and 2 bases at J, with 12 bases in the middle. Germline CDR1 and CDR2: LNHDA and SQIVND (reference sequence). The DNA of the CDR3 is TGTGCCAGTAGTCCTTTGGGGGCACAAGAGACCCAGTACTTC. Amino acid sequence: CASSPLGAQETQYF.

J is TRBJ2-3 and V is TRBV9, with D possibly matching TRBD2 (5 bases). V lost 4 bases and J lost 2, with 20 bases in between. The CDR3 covers 17 residues. CDR1 and CDR2 from the germline V gene are SGDLS and YYNGEE. CDR3 protein: CASSPRSWVGDTDTQYF. The CDR3 region has the DNA TGTGCCAGCAGCCCCCGGTCGTGGGTCGGGGACACAGATACGCAGTATTTT.

This chain connects TRBV6-5 to TRBJ2-7, with 11 bases that match TRBD2. CDR3 length: 14 amino acids. V trimming: 6 bases; J trimming: 3 bases; junction bases outside the gene matches: 4. Germline V gene lookup returns CDR1 MNHEY and CDR2 SVGAGI. CDR3 sequence: CASRRTSGYYEQYF. CDR3 DNA: TGTGCCAGCAGAAGGACTAGCGGGTACTACGAGCAGTACTTC.

The chain has TRBV27 and TRBJ2-7; 10 nucleotides match TRBD2. The V gene's germline CDR1 is MNHEY and CDR2 SMNVEV (reference sequence). This CDR3 is 15 amino acids long. With V trimmed by 3 bases and J by 3 bases, 5 bases remained unmatched. The CDR3, as DNA: TGTGCCAGCAGTTTTCTTGCTAGCGGGAGCTACGAGCAGTACTTC. Translation gives CASSFLASGSYEQYF.

The chain recombines TRBV3-1 (or the pseudogene TRBV3-2) with TRBJ2-1; 11 bases are shared with TRBD2. Germline assignment: CDR1 LGHDT and CDR2 YNNKEL (reference sequence). Trimming removed 2 bases from V and 8 bases from J; junction bases left unmatched: 14. The CDR3 runs 18 residues. The DNA of the CDR3 is TGTGCCAGCAGCCAAAGCCGACGACTAGCGGGAATAGCGGATGAGCAGTTCTTC. Protein: CASSQSRRLAGIADEQFF.

This clone was recorded a few times. The chain employs TRBV14 and TRBJ1-3; TRBD1 agrees at 9 bases. Unmatched junction bases numbered 9, after V lost 4 bases and J lost 5 bases. Germline CDR1 reads SGHDN; CDR2 reads FVKESK. The CDR3 has 16 amino acids. The CDR3 DNA is TGTGCCAGCAGCCCAACACAGGGGGCTACTAGAAACACCATATATTTT. This gives the protein CASSPTQGATRNTIYF.

This chain connects TRBV27 to TRBJ2-2; 7 positions agree with TRBD1. The V gene's germline CDR1 is MNHEY and CDR2 SMNVEV (reference sequence). V lost 1 base and J lost 4; bases outside the gene matches: 3. The CDR3 is 15 residues long. DNA of the CDR3: TGTGCCAGCAGTTTATACAGGGGAAGCACCGGGGAGCTGTTTTTT. Translation gives CASSLYRGSTGELFF.